These T cell receptor beta chains were read from a single sample in a study of cytomegalovirus exposure and HLA in healthy donors. Generated by immunoSEQ multiplex PCR, the TCRdb table keeps only in-frame clones and is missing some. This sample has around 150,000 clones, with 70% to 80% found just once. Sequenced input: PBMCs. All receptors come from a man aged 45-65 years in good health and CMV-seropositive. CDR3s include the opening cysteine and the closing phenylalanine or tryptophan. The D gene is left open where the match is weak. Size is omitted from some rows. Given values are once, few, many or a class for expanded clones.

CDR3: CASSVLGLAAHYEQYF
DNA: TGTGCCAGCAGTGTGTTGGGACTAGCGGCTCACTACGAGCAGTACTTC
D: TRBD2
J: TRBJ2-7
size: NA
length: 16
V: TRBV2

CDR3: CASSPGTRTDTQYF
DNA: TGTGCCAGCAGCCCCGGGACTAGGACAGATACGCAGTATTTT
D: TRBD2
J: TRBJ2-3
size: NA
length: 14
V: TRBV11-3

CDR3: CSVGNDGQDAKYEQYF
DNA: TGCAGCGTTGGGAACGATGGACAGGACGCGAAATACGAGCAGTACTTC
D: TRBD1
J: TRBJ2-7
size: NA
length: 16
V: TRBV29-1

CDR3: CASSWSGGPIGTGELFF
DNA: TGTGCCAGCAGCTGGTCGGGAGGGCCGATTGGCACCGGGGAGCTGTTTTTT
D: TRBD2
J: TRBJ2-2
size: NA
length: 17
V: TRBV7-9

CDR3: CASSQDTDRGSEQYF
DNA: TGCGCCAGCAGCCAAGATACGGACAGGGGTTCCGAGCAGTACTTC
D: TRBD1
J: TRBJ2-7
size: once
length: 15
V: TRBV4-1

CDR3: CASSLGQGTEKLFF
DNA: TGTGCCAGCAGCTTGGGACAGGGGACTGAAAAACTGTTTTTT
D: TRBD1
J: TRBJ1-4
size: few
length: 14
V: TRBV5-6

CDR3: CASSPLAGGENEQFF
DNA: TGTGCCAGTAGTCCCTTGGCGGGAGGTGAGAATGAGCAGTTCTTC
D: TRBD2
J: TRBJ2-1
size: NA
length: 15
V: TRBV19

CDR3: CASSSSGGRAGTQYF
DNA: TGTGCCAGCAGCTCCTCTGGCGGGAGGGCAGGAACGCAGTATTTT
D: TRBD2
J: TRBJ2-3
size: NA
length: 15
V: TRBV7-6

CDR3: CSVEPGQGGSDTQYF
DNA: TGCAGCGTGGAGCCGGGACAGGGTGGGTCAGATACGCAGTATTTT
D: TRBD1
J: TRBJ2-3
size: NA
length: 15
V: TRBV29-1

CDR3: CASSLGQVETDTQYF
DNA: TGTGCCAGCAGCCTGGGACAGGTTGAGACAGATACGCAGTATTTT
D: TRBD1
J: TRBJ2-3
size: NA
length: 15
V: TRBV4-2

CDR3: CASSKGQGGDGYTF
DNA: TGCGCCAGCAGCAAAGGACAGGGGGGGGATGGCTACACCTTC
D: TRBD1
J: TRBJ1-2
size: NA
length: 14
V: TRBV5-1

CDR3: CASSLAGRSALHF
DNA: TGCGCCAGCAGCTTGGCAGGGCGGTCAGCCCTCCACTTT
D: NA
J: TRBJ1-6
size: NA
length: 13
V: TRBV5-1

CDR3: CASSIGWGPSYEQYF
DNA: TGCGCCAGCAGCATCGGATGGGGGCCCTCCTACGAGCAGTACTTC
D: NA
J: TRBJ2-7
size: NA
length: 15
V: TRBV5-1

CDR3: CASSWDWTGKVYEQYF
DNA: TGTGCCAGCAGCTGGGATTGGACAGGGAAGGTCTACGAGCAGTACTTC
D: TRBD1
J: TRBJ2-7
size: few
length: 16
V: TRBV13

CDR3: CASTRGRYNSPLHF
DNA: TGTGCCAGCACGCGGGGCCGGTATAATTCACCCCTCCACTTT
D: NA
J: TRBJ1-6
size: NA
length: 14
V: TRBV28

CDR3: CASSESSPAGAGELFF
DNA: TGCGCCAGCAGTGAGTCATCCCCAGCGGGGGCCGGGGAGCTGTTTTTT
D: TRBD2
J: TRBJ2-2
size: NA
length: 16
V: TRBV10-1

CDR3: CASSYSPGGWKTQYF
DNA: TGTGCCAGCAGTTACTCACCAGGGGGTTGGAAGACCCAGTACTTC
D: TRBD1
J: TRBJ2-5
size: few
length: 15
V: TRBV6-5

CDR3: CSVEGPRPQHF
DNA: TGCAGCGTTGAAGGTCCCCGGCCCCAGCATTTT
D: NA
J: TRBJ1-5
size: NA
length: 11
V: TRBV29-1

CDR3: CASSGRDRVSEQYF
DNA: TGTGCCAGCAGTGGCCGGGACAGGGTGTCCGAGCAGTACTTC
D: TRBD1
J: TRBJ2-7
size: NA
length: 14
V: TRBV25-1

CDR3: CASSLARDPYNEQFF
DNA: TGCGCCAGCAGCTTGGCGCGGGATCCTTACAATGAGCAGTTCTTC
D: NA
J: TRBJ2-1
size: NA
length: 15
V: TRBV5-1

CDR3: CAGRNYRGSSYEQYF
DNA: TGTGCCGGCAGAAATTACAGGGGGTCCTCCTACGAGCAGTACTTC
D: TRBD1
J: TRBJ2-7
size: NA
length: 15
V: TRBV5-6

CDR3: CASSPLAGGPRSNNEQFF
DNA: TGTGCCAGCAGCCCCTTAGCGGGAGGGCCGAGGTCGAACAATGAGCAGTTCTTC
D: TRBD2
J: TRBJ2-1
size: NA
length: 18
V: TRBV7-3

CDR3: CASSLRGSYEQYF
DNA: TGTGCCAGCAGCTTGAGGGGCTCCTACGAGCAGTACTTC
D: NA
J: TRBJ2-7
size: NA
length: 13
V: TRBV5-4

CDR3: CASSSFDRENTGELFF
DNA: TGTGCCAGCAGCTCCTTCGACAGGGAGAACACCGGGGAGCTGTTTTTT
D: TRBD1
J: TRBJ2-2
size: NA
length: 16
V: TRBV11-3

CDR3: CASSPAGYYNEQFF
DNA: TGTGCCAGCAGCCCAGCGGGCTACTACAATGAGCAGTTCTTC
D: NA
J: TRBJ2-1
size: NA
length: 14
V: TRBV28

CDR3: CATTTDRSSYEQYF
DNA: TGTGCCACCACGACAGACAGGAGCTCCTACGAGCAGTACTTC
D: NA
J: TRBJ2-7
size: once
length: 14
V: TRBV2

CDR3: CASRPPGLGYEQYF
DNA: TGTGCCAGCAGACCTCCAGGCCTGGGTTACGAGCAGTACTTC
D: NA
J: TRBJ2-7
size: once
length: 14
V: TRBV28

CDR3: CATTKAGGSDYGYTF
DNA: TGTGCCACAACTAAGGCGGGAGGGTCGGACTATGGCTACACCTTC
D: NA
J: TRBJ1-2
size: NA
length: 15
V: TRBV6-1

CDR3: CSVVAADEKLFF
DNA: TGCAGCGTTGTGGCGGCGGATGAAAAACTGTTTTTT
D: NA
J: TRBJ1-4
size: NA
length: 12
V: TRBV29-1

CDR3: CAWTLAALSSYEQYF
DNA: TGTGCCTGGACCTTAGCGGCCTTAAGCTCCTACGAGCAGTACTTC
D: NA
J: TRBJ2-7
size: NA
length: 15
V: TRBV30

CDR3: CASSIVAEINEKLFF
DNA: TGTGCCAGTAGTATAGTGGCGGAGATTAATGAAAAACTGTTTTTT
D: NA
J: TRBJ1-4
size: NA
length: 15
V: TRBV19

CDR3: CSVAKTVNTGELFF
DNA: TGCAGCGTTGCGAAGACAGTGAACACCGGGGAGCTGTTTTTT
D: NA
J: TRBJ2-2
size: once
length: 14
V: TRBV29-1

CDR3: CASSPQGIEETQYF
DNA: TGTGCCAGCAGCCCTCAGGGAATTGAGGAGACCCAGTACTTC
D: NA
J: TRBJ2-5
size: few
length: 14
V: TRBV5-4

CDR3: CASSPTGGETQYF
DNA: TGTGCCAGCAGCCCGACAGGGGGGGAGACCCAGTACTTC
D: TRBD1
J: TRBJ2-5
size: NA
length: 13
V: TRBV7-9

CDR3: CAWKPPGQHYEQYF
DNA: TGTGCCTGGAAGCCCCCGGGACAGCACTACGAGCAGTACTTC
D: TRBD1
J: TRBJ2-7
size: few
length: 14
V: TRBV30

CDR3: CAWSVQGAEGYTF
DNA: TGTGCCTGGAGTGTTCAGGGGGCGGAGGGCTACACCTTC
D: TRBD1
J: TRBJ1-2
size: NA
length: 13
V: TRBV30